This TCR beta chain was sequenced during a study of neurological immune-mediated disorders. Whole-study results and caveats: In HTLV-1-associated myelopathy, TCR clonal expansion was greatest, whereas multiple sclerosis had the least, falling below healthy controls.

The CDR3 is 10 amino acids. CDR1 is DFQATT, CDR2 SNEGSKA, per germline (reference sequence). V was pared by 3 bases and J by 3 bases, with 0 bases between. The sorted libraries were prepared using about a million CD4+ or CD8+ T cells that had themselves been sorted. Over 160 million TCR-beta sequences from 15-18 subjects were obtained in each sequencing run. MiXCR, applied by TCRdb to the 5' RACE reads, yields one record per CDR3 protein. Of 11,000 to 15,000 distinct CDR3 sequences listed, under 8% are singletons. This clonotype was seen at least ten times. What it binds is unknown. Source material: CD8+ T cells from blood. The sequence came from a woman between 40 and 50 years old in good health. This rearrangement joins TRBV20-1 to TRBJ2-1; D remains ambiguous. For the CDR3, the DNA is TGCAGTGCTAGCTACAATGAGCAGTTCTTC. This encodes CSASYNEQFF.